Listed here are 28 T cell receptor beta chains from one sample, sequenced in a study of cytomegalovirus exposure and HLA in healthy donors. The PCR was carried out with 60 Vbeta primers and 13 Jbeta primers. Sequencing was performed with immunoSEQ multiplex PCR; in TCRdb, only in-frame clones are kept and a portion is missing. This table holds roughly 110,000 clones, 74% found once. The sequenced sample consisted of PBMCs. These receptor sequences come from a human donor in good health.

V and J are TRBV28 and TRBJ1-1, with D uncertain. Germline V gene sequence: CDR1 MDHEN, CDR2 SYDVKM. This CDR3 has 15 amino acids. Trimming took off 7 bases at V and 5 bases at J, with 20 bases between the two ends. In DNA, the CDR3 is TGTGCCAGCACCCTACAGTCGGGGAGTAGGACTGAAGCTTTCTTT. Its translation is CASTLQSGSRTEAFF.

The chain joins TRBV30 to TRBJ1-1; 9 bases fit TRBD1. The CDR3 has 16 amino acids. The germline V gene has CDR1 GTSNPN and CDR2 SVGIG (reference sequence). V dropped 7 bases and J dropped 0; count of bases not matched to a gene: 12. CDR3 coding DNA: TGTGCCTCGATAGGGAACAGGGGGCCAATGAACACTGAAGCTTTCTTT. It is translated as CASIGNRGPMNTEAFF.

This clone appeared a few times. This chain links TRBV28 with TRBJ1-1; no definite D call. Germline V gene lookup returns CDR1 MDHEN and CDR2 SYDVKM. The CDR3 is made up of 16 amino acids. Trimming stripped 4 bases from V and 4 bases from J, with 19 bases between. The CDR3: CASSSILAISSTEAFF. For the CDR3, the DNA is TGTGCCAGCAGTTCGATCCTCGCGATTTCCTCCACTGAAGCTTTCTTT.

The CDR3 sequence is CASSLRTGTRILAKNIQYF. As DNA, the CDR3 is TGCGCCAGCAGCTTGCGGACAGGGACGCGGATCCTAGCCAAAAACATTCAGTACTTC. The J gene is TRBJ2-4, the V gene TRBV5-1, with 8 bases matching TRBD1. The CDR3 sequence is 19 residues long. Germline V gene data show CDR1 as SGHRS and CDR2 as YFSETQ. V lost 1 base and J lost 0; bases outside the gene matches: 12.

A few counts support this clone. V usage is TRBV19 and J usage is TRBJ1-2; 7 nucleotides agree with TRBD1. This CDR3 has 14 residues. From germline, CDR1 is LNHDA and CDR2 SQIVND (reference sequence). V shed 3 bases, J shed 8 bases, and the junction held 9 bases outside the gene matches. The CDR3 nucleotides are TGTGCCAGTAGTATCTCCGGGACAGTTGCCGGCTACACCTTC. This translates into CASSISGTVAGYTF.

This clone was counted only a few times. The V gene is TRBV30, the J gene TRBJ1-1; D not certain. There are 12 residues in the CDR3. The V end was cut by 0 bases, the J end by 10 bases, with 12 bases between. Germline V lookup: CDR1 GTSNPN, CDR2 SVGIG (reference sequence). CDR3 in DNA: TGTGCCTGGAGTGTACAGAGGGAGGGAGCTTTCTTT. Its translation: CAWSVQREGAFF. Full variable domain (remainder filled in from reference TRBV30 and TRBJ1-1): SQTIHQWPATLVQPVGSPLSLECTVEGTSNPNLYWYRQAAGRGLQLLFYSVGIGQISSEVPQNLSASRPQDRQFILSSKKLLLSDSGFYLCAWSVQREGAFFGQGTRLTVV.

On this clone: The junction shows a germline mismatch at one end, possibly a read error. This sequence joins TRBV7-7 and TRBJ2-2; tentative D call: TRBD2 (7 bases). CDR1 SSHAT and CDR2 FNYEAQ come from the germline V gene (reference sequence). This CDR3 has 18 amino acids. The CDR3 region is CASSRLGGGHLNTGELFF. As DNA, the CDR3 is TGTGCTAGCAGCCGACTGGGGGGGGGACACCTGAACACCGGGGAGCTGTTTTTT.

On this clone itself: The same CDR3 is also encoded by other DNA sequences in this sample. V is TRBV6-6 and J is TRBJ1-1, with 8 bases that match TRBD1. There are 12 residues in the CDR3. Germline-derived CDR1 and CDR2 are MNHNY and SVGAGI (reference sequence). The V segment lost 5 bases and the J segment 7 bases; nucleotides outside the gene matches: 3. The CDR3 here is CASSQQGGEAFF. CDR3 bases: TGTGCCAGCAGTCAACAGGGGGGTGAAGCTTTCTTT.

A single count supports this clone. This chain connects TRBV5-1 to TRBJ1-1, with TRBD1 as a possible D gene (6 bases). The CDR3 totals 15 residues. The germline V gene has CDR1 SGHRS and CDR2 YFSETQ. Deletions cut 3 bases from V and 7 bases from J, with 19 bases between. CDR3 protein: CASSSTHLGQFEAFF. The CDR3 region has the DNA TGCGCCAGCAGCTCTACTCATCTTGGACAGTTTGAAGCTTTCTTT.

The chain recombines TRBV27 with TRBJ2-3; 7 positions match TRBD2. The V and J ends lost 6 bases and 2 bases, in that order; junction bases with no gene match: 5. The CDR3 totals 14 residues. Germline CDR1 and CDR2: MNHEY and SMNVEV (reference sequence). The CDR3 DNA reads as TGTGCCAGCAGGGAGCTAGCGGCCACAGATACGCAGTATTTT. It translates to CASRELAATDTQYF.

The chain carries TRBV19 and TRBJ1-5; the match to TRBD1 covers 8 bases. This CDR3 is 14 amino acids long. The ends lost 5 bases at V and 7 bases at J; junction bases unmatched: 7. Germline V gene data show CDR1 as LNHDA and CDR2 as SQIVND (reference sequence). The CDR3 protein is CASSSGGAGQPQHF. Written as DNA, the CDR3 is TGTGCCAGTAGTTCAGGGGGCGCGGGGCAGCCCCAGCATTTT.

The gene calls are TRBV19 and TRBJ2-7; 8 bases agree with TRBD2. Germline lookup yields CDR1 LNHDA and CDR2 SQIVND (reference sequence). CDR3 length: 14 amino acids. J lost 6 bases, V lost 3 bases, and 7 bases had no gene match. In DNA, the CDR3 is TGTGCCAGTAGTATCGGCAGCGGGGGTCTCGAGCAGTACTTC. As protein: CASSIGSGGLEQYF.

This clone appeared a few times. This chain joins TRBV6-5 and TRBJ1-1, with D uncertain. Per germline, CDR1 MNHEY and CDR2 SVGAGI. The CDR3 contains 13 residues. V was cut by 5 bases and J by 3 bases, with 10 bases left in between. The CDR3 region has the DNA TGTGCCAGCAGTGATACCCGGTACACTGAAGCTTTCTTT. Encoded protein: CASSDTRYTEAFF.

The rearrangement links TRBV7-9 to TRBJ2-7; D is possibly TRBD2 (6 bases). The CDR3 extends over 16 amino acids. Germline V lookup: CDR1 SEHNR, CDR2 FQNEAQ (reference sequence). V was cut by 4 bases and J by 5 bases, with 21 bases left in between. The CDR3, as DNA: TGTGCCAGCAGCTCCCACGCAGTAGGGGAGGAAGACGAGCAGTACTTC. Translation: CASSSHAVGEEDEQYF.

This clone has just a few counts. The CDR3 nucleotides are TGCGCCAGCAGCCAAGTTGTAGGGACAGTTCTTTCACCCCTCCACTTT. This sequence encodes CASSQVVGTVLSPLHF. This chain links TRBV4-3 with TRBJ1-6, with 7 bases matching TRBD1. V shed 1 base, J shed 9 bases, and the junction held 9 bases outside the gene matches. CDR3 length: 16 amino acids. Germline assignment: CDR1 LGHNA and CDR2 YSLEER.

The V call is TRBV7-2, the J call TRBJ1-5; D may be TRBD1 (6 bases). Trimming cost V 4 bases and J 7 bases, with 14 bases left between them. The germline gives CDR1 SGHTA, CDR2 FQGNSA. This CDR3 region has 14 residues. The DNA of the CDR3 is TGTGCCAGCAGCTCCGGGGGGGCGGGACAGCCCCAGCATTTT. Its protein is CASSSGGAGQPQHF.

The chain couples TRBV5-1 to TRBJ2-5, with TRBD1 as a possible D gene (5 bases). V was cut by 0 bases and J by 5 bases, with 11 bases left in between. The V gene's germline CDR1 is SGHRS and CDR2 YFSETQ. CDR3 length: 14 amino acids. The CDR3 loop reads CASSLAARGETQYF. The CDR3 DNA reads TGCGCCAGCAGCTTGGCCGCTAGGGGTGAGACCCAGTACTTC. Filled out from reference TRBV5-1 and TRBJ2-5, the complete variable domain reads KAGVTQTPRYLIKTRGQQVTLSCSPISGHRSVSWYQQTPGQGLQFLFEYFSETQRNKGNFPGRFSGRQFSNSRSEMNVSTLELGDSALYLCASSLAARGETQYFGPGTRLLVL.

This clone was observed a single time. The chain has TRBV2 and TRBJ1-2, with TRBD1 as a possible D gene (5 bases). V shed 6 bases and J shed 5 bases, with 10 bases lying between them. The CDR3 is 12 amino acids. In germline, CDR1 is SNHLY, CDR2 FYNNEI. The DNA of the CDR3 is TGTGCCAGCAGGCAAGACAGTTATGGCTACACCTTC. Residues: CASRQDSYGYTF. Full variable domain (outside the CDR3, taken from reference TRBV2 and TRBJ1-2): EPEVTQTPSHQVTQMGQEVILRCVPISNHLYFYWYRQILGQKVEFLVSFYNNEISEKSEIFDDQFSVERPDGSNFTLKIRSTKLEDSAMYFCASRQDSYGYTFGSGTRLTVV.

This clone was observed a few times. The chain combines TRBV4-2 with TRBJ2-3; D is possibly TRBD2 (5 bases). The CDR3 runs 16 residues. The V end was cut by 0 bases, the J end by 0 bases, with 10 bases between. Germline V CDR1 and CDR2: LGHNA, YNFKEQ. The CDR3 sequence is CASSQDRGTSTDTQYF. CDR3 sequence (DNA): TGTGCCAGCAGCCAAGATCGGGGTACTAGCACAGATACGCAGTATTTT.

J is TRBJ2-5 and V is TRBV18; a weak D match, TRBD2 (6 bases). Per germline, CDR1 KGHSH and CDR2 LQKENI. This CDR3 comprises 14 residues. V lost 0 bases to trimming and J lost 5 bases, with 10 bases between them. As DNA, the CDR3 is TGTGCCAGCTCACCACCTTGGGAGGCCGAGACCCAGTACTTC. It is translated as CASSPPWEAETQYF. The full variable domain, completed using reference TRBV18 and TRBJ2-5, is NAGVMQNPRHLVRRRGQEARLRCSPMKGHSHVYWYRQLPEEGLKFMVYLQKENIIDESGMPKERFSAEFPKEGPSILRIQQVVRGDSAAYFCASSPPWEAETQYFGPGTRLLVL.

The chain carries TRBV15 and TRBJ2-2; 8 positions agree with TRBD1. CDR1 and CDR2 (germline): LNHNV, YYDKDF (reference sequence). The CDR3 is 15 amino acids. With V trimmed by 3 bases and J by 5 bases, 5 bases remained unmatched. Here the CDR3 DNA reads TGTGCCACCAGCAGGGACAGGGTATCGACCGGGGAGCTGTTTTTT. Amino acids: CATSRDRVSTGELFF.

The chain uses TRBV10-2 and TRBJ2-2; tentative D call: TRBD2 (5 bases). The CDR3 totals 15 residues. Trimming removed 0 bases from V and 4 bases from J, with 9 bases in between. Germline V gene sequence: CDR1 WSHSY, CDR2 SAAADI. CDR3 in DNA: TGCGCCAGCAGTGAGTCGGTTCGGGGCACCGGGGAGCTGTTTTTT. The encoded protein is CASSESVRGTGELFF.

The chain employs TRBV29-1 and TRBJ2-7; TRBD2 might be the D (5 bases). CDR3 length: 13 residues. Germline V CDR1 and CDR2: SQVTM, ANQGSEA. V lost 5 bases, J lost 0 bases, and 11 bases lay in between. The CDR3 region is CSVTGIRSYEQYF. CDR3 DNA: TGCAGCGTTACCGGGATACGCTCCTACGAGCAGTACTTC.

The J gene is TRBJ2-6, the V gene TRBV15, with D perhaps TRBD1 (5 bases). The germline CDR1 and CDR2 sequences are LNHNV and YYDKDF (reference sequence). V lost 8 bases and J lost 0, with 14 bases in between. The CDR3 has 16 amino acids. In nucleotides, the CDR3 is TGTGCCACCCTATGGGGCATAGGCTCTGGGGCCAACGTCCTGACTTTC. It is translated as CATLWGIGSGANVLTF.

The rearrangement uses TRBV19 and TRBJ1-1; D might be TRBD1 (5 bases). This CDR3 contains 13 residues. V lost 7 bases to trimming and J lost 0 bases, with 9 bases between them. Germline CDR1 LNHDA, CDR2 SQIVND (reference sequence). The CDR3 region has the DNA TGTGCCAGTAATAGACAGATGAACACTGAAGCTTTCTTT. Protein product: CASNRQMNTEAFF. Complete variable domain (other parts from reference TRBV19 and TRBJ1-1): DGGITQSPKYLFRKEGQNVTLSCEQNLNHDAMYWYRQDPGQGLRLIYYSQIVNDFQKGDIAEGYSVSREKKESFPLTVTSAQKNPTAFYLCASNRQMNTEAFFGQGTRLTVV.

This chain uses TRBV5-4 with TRBJ2-7; the match to TRBD2 covers 11 bases. This CDR3 region has 17 residues. Trimming took 2 bases from V and 0 from J; bases not matched to a gene: 7. Germline loops: CDR1 SGHNT, CDR2 YYREEE (reference sequence). CDR3 in DNA: TGTGCCAGCAGCTTAACTAGCGGGGGAGTGAGCTCCTACGAGCAGTACTTC. The encoded protein is CASSLTSGGVSSYEQYF.

The chain recombines TRBV28 with TRBJ2-3, with 12 nucleotides matching TRBD2. The junction had 3 bases not matched to a gene; V was cut back by 6 bases and J by 2 bases. The CDR3 covers 15 residues. In germline, CDR1 is MDHEN, CDR2 SYDVKM. The CDR3 region has the DNA TGTGCCAGCAGATGGACTAGCGGGGACACAGATACGCAGTATTTT. This translates into CASRWTSGDTDTQYF.

The rearrangement joins TRBV4-1 to TRBJ2-3, with 9 positions matching TRBD1. Germline V CDR1 and CDR2: MGHRA, YSYEKL. The CDR3 contains 16 residues. V was clipped by 3 bases and J by 0 bases; unmatched bases: 4. DNA of the CDR3: TGCGCCAGCAGCCATCTACAGGGGGCGAGCACAGATACGCAGTATTTT. The encoded protein is CASSHLQGASTDTQYF.